The 2 T cell receptor beta chains in this list originate from one sample, sequenced in a study of T cell responses to AZD1222 COVID-19 vaccine. This table comes from immunoSEQ multiplex PCR, and its TCRdb copy is limited to in-frame clones, with some not included. The profile shows about 120,000 clones, about nine tenths of them singletons. This material consisted of peripheral blood, taken 28 days after the second AZD1222 dose. These receptors were taken from an adult who received the AZD1222 COVID-19 vaccine.

V is TRBV6-2 or TRBV6-3 and J is TRBJ1-5; D ambiguous. Trimming removed 6 bases from V and 6 bases from J, with 18 bases in between. The CDR3 has 15 amino acids. CDR1 is MNHEY, CDR2 SVGEGT, per germline. CDR3 DNA: TGTGCCAGCAGCGAAATTGGTCTGGGGTCTCAGCCCCAGCATTTT. It specifies CASSEIGLGSQPQHF.

The sample holds a few counts of this clone. This chain uses TRBV28 with TRBJ1-5; possible D gene TRBD1, 5 bases. The germline gives CDR1 MDHEN, CDR2 SYDVKM. This CDR3 region has 16 residues. Trimming shortened V by 7 bases and J by 0 bases, and 16 bases separated the two germline ends. The CDR3 spells CASNELQAYSNQPQHF. The CDR3 DNA follows: TGTGCCAGCAATGAACTACAGGCTTATAGCAATCAGCCCCAGCATTTT. Full variable domain (outside the CDR3, taken from reference TRBV28 and TRBJ1-5): DVKVTQSSRYLVKRTGEKVFLECVQDMDHENMFWYRQDPGLGLRLIYFSYDVKMKEKGDIPEGYSVSREKKERFSLILESASTNQTSMYLCASNELQAYSNQPQHFGDGTRLSIL.